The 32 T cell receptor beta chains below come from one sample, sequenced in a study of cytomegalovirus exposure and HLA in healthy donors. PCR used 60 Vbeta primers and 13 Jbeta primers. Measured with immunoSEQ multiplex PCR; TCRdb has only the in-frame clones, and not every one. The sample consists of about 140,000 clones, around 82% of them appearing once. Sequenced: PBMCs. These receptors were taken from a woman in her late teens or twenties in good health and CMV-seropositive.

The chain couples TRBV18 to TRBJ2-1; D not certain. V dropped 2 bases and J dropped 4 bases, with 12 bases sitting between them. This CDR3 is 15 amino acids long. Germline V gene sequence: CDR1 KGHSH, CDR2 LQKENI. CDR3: CASSPDRLDYNEQFF. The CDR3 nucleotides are TGTGCCAGCTCACCAGACCGCCTAGATTACAATGAGCAGTTCTTC.

The CDR3 loop is CASSLEDQGGYSPLHF. The CDR3 region has the DNA TGCGCCAGCAGCCTTGAAGACCAGGGTGGATATTCACCCCTCCACTTT. The rearrangement links TRBV4-1 to TRBJ1-6, with D maybe TRBD1 (5 bases). This CDR3 comprises 16 residues. V lost 4 bases and J lost 8, with 18 bases in between. CDR1 MGHRA and CDR2 YSYEKL come from the germline V gene.

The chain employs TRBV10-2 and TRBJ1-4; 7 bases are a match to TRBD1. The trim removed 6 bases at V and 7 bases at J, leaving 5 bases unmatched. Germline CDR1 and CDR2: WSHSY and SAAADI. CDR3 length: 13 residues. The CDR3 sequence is CASRPGTAEKLFF. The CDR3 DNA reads TGCGCCAGCAGGCCCGGGACAGCTGAAAAACTGTTTTTT.

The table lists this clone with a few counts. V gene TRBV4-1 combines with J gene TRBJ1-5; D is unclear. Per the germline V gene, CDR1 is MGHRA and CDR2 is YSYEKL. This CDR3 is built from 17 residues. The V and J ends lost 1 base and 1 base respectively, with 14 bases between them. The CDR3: CASSQAFDRGSNQPQHF. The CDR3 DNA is TGCGCCAGCAGCCAAGCTTTCGACCGGGGAAGCAATCAGCCCCAGCATTTT.

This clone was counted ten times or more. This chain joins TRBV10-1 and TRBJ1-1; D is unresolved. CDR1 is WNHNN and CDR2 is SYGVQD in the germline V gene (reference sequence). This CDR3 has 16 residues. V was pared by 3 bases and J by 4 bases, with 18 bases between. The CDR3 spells CASSDSSRGDVTEAFF. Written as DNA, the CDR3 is TGCGCCAGCAGTGATTCGAGTCGGGGAGATGTCACTGAAGCTTTCTTT.

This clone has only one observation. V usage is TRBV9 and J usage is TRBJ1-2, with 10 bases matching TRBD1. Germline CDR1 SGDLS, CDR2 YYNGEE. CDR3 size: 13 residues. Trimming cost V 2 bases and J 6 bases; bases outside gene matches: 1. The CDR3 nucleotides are TGTGCCAGCAGCGTCGGACAGGGGGATGGCTACACCTTC. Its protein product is CASSVGQGDGYTF.

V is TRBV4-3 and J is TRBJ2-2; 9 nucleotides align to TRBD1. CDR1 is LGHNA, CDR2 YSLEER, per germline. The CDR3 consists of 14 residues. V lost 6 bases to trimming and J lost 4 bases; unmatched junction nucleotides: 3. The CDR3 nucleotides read TGCGCCAGCAGTCCGGGACAGGGCACCGGGGAGCTGTTTTTT. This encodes CASSPGQGTGELFF.

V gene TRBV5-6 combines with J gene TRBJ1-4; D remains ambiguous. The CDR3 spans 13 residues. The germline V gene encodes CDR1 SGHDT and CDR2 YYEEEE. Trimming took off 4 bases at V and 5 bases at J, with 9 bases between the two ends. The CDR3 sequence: CASSAGTNEKLFF. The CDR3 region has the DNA TGTGCCAGCAGCGCGGGAACAAATGAAAAACTGTTTTTT.

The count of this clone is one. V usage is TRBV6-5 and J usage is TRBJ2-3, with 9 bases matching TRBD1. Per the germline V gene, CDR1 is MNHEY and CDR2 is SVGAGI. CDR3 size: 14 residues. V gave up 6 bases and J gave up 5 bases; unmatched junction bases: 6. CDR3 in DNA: TGTGCCAGCAGAGTAGACAGGGGGGAAGATACGCAGTATTTT. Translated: CASRVDRGEDTQYF.

CDR3: CASRPGISSTDTQYF. The CDR3 DNA reads TGTGCCAGCAGGCCAGGGATCAGTAGCACAGATACGCAGTATTTT. The chain joins TRBV6-1 to TRBJ2-3, with D possibly TRBD1 on 5 matching bases. The CDR3 is made up of 15 amino acids. The V end lost 6 bases, the J end lost 0 bases, and 13 bases lay between the germline ends. CDR1 is MNHNS, CDR2 SASEGT, per germline.

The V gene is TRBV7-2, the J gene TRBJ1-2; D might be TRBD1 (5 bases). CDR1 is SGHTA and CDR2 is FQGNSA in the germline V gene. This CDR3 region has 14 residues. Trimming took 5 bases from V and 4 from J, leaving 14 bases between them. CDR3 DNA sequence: TGTGCCAGCAGCCCCCGGCAGGGATTCTATGGCTACACCTTC. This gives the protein CASSPRQGFYGYTF.

CDR3 nucleotides: TGTGCCAGCAGCTTGGCCAAGACTAGCGGGGGGGCCTACGAGCAGTACTTC. It yields the protein CASSLAKTSGGAYEQYF. The chain is built from TRBV5-6 and TRBJ2-7; 14 positions match TRBD2. Unmatched junction bases numbered 4, after V lost 0 bases and J lost 2 bases. The CDR3 is 17 amino acids. Germline CDR1 and CDR2: SGHDT and YYEEEE.

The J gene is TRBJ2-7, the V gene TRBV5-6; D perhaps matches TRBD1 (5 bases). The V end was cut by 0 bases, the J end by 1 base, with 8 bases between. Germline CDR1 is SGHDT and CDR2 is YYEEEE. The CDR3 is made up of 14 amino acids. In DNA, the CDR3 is TGTGCCAGCAGCTTGGGTGGGGCATCCTACGAGCAGTACTTC. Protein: CASSLGGASYEQYF.

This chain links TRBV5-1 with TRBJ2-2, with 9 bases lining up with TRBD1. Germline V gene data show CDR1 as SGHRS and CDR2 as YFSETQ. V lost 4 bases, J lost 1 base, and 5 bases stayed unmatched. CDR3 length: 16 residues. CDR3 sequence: CASSAWTGENTGELFF. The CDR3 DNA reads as TGCGCCAGCAGCGCGTGGACAGGGGAGAACACCGGGGAGCTGTTTTTT.

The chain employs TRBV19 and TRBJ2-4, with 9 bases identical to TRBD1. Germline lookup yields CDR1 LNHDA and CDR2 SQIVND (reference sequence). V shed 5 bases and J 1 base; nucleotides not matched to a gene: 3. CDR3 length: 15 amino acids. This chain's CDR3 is CASSVQGAAKNIQYF. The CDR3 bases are TGTGCCAGTAGTGTACAGGGGGCGGCCAAAAACATTCAGTACTTC.

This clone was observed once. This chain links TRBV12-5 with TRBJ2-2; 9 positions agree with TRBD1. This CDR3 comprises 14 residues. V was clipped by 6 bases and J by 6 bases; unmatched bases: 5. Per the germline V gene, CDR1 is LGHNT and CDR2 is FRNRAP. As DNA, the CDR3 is TGTGCTAGTGGCCTGGACAGGGGACCCGGGGAGCTGTTTTTT. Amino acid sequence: CASGLDRGPGELFF.

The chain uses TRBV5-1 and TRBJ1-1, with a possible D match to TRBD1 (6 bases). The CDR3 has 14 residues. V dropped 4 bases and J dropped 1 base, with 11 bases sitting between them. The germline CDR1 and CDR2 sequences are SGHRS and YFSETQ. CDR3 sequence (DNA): TGCGCCAGCAGCACCCAGGGGAGGAACACTGAAGCTTTCTTT. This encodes CASSTQGRNTEAFF.

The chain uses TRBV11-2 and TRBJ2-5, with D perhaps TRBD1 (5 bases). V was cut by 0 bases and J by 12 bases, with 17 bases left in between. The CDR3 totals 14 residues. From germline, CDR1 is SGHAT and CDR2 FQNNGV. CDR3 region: CASSLDRTGPLEYF. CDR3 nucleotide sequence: TGTGCCAGCAGCTTAGATCGAACAGGCCCGTTAGAGTACTTC. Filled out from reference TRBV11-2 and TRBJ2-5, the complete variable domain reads EAGVAQSPRYKIIEKRQSVAFWCNPISGHATLYWYQQILGQGPKLLIQFQNNGVVDDSQLPKDRFSAERLKGVDSTLKIQPAKLEDSAVYLCASSLDRTGPLEYFGPGTRLLVL.

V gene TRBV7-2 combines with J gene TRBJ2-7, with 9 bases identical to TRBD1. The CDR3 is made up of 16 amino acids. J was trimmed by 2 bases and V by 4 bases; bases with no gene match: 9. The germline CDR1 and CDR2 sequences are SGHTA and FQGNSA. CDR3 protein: CASSSSSGQGPYEQYF. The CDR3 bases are TGTGCCAGCAGCTCTTCCTCGGGACAGGGTCCCTACGAGCAGTACTTC.

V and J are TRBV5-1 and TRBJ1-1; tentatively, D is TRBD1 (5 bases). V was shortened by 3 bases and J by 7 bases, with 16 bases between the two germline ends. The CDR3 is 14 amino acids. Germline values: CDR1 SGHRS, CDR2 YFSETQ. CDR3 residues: CASSSFRQSDEAFF. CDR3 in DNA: TGCGCCAGCAGCTCCTTTCGACAGAGTGATGAAGCTTTCTTT.

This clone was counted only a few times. The chain's CDR3 is CASSLGGQIRLNTIYF. The CDR3 nucleotides read TGCGCCAGCAGCTTGGGGGGACAGATCCGATTAAACACCATATATTTT. The chain carries TRBV5-1 and TRBJ1-3; the match to TRBD1 covers 7 bases. CDR3 size: 16 residues. Germline V gene data show CDR1 as SGHRS and CDR2 as YFSETQ. J was trimmed by 6 bases and V by 0 bases; bases with no gene match: 9.

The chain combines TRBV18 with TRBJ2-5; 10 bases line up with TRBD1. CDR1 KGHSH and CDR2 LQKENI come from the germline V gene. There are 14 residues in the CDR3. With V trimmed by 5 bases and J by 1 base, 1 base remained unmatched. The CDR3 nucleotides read TGTGCCAGCTCAGGGACAGGGGCCCAAGAGACCCAGTACTTC. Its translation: CASSGTGAQETQYF.

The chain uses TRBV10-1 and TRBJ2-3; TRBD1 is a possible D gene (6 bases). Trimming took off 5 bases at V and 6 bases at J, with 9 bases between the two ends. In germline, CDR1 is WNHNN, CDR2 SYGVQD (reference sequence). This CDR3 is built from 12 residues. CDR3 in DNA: TGCGCCAGCAGTCGTGACAGGGATACGCAGTATTTT. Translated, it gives CASSRDRDTQYF.

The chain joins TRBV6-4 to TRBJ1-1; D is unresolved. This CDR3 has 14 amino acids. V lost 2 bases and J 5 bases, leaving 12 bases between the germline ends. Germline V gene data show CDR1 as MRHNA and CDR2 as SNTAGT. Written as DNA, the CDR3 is TGTGCCAGCAGTGACCCCCTACGGGAGACTGAAGCTTTCTTT. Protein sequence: CASSDPLRETEAFF.

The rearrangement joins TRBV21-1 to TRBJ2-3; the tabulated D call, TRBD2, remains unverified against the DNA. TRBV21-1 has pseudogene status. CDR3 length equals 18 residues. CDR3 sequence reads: CASSGRDSTLMRGPTQYF. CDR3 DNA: TGTGCCAGCAGCGGCCGGGACTCTACCCTGATGCGGGGCCCTACGCAGTATTTT.

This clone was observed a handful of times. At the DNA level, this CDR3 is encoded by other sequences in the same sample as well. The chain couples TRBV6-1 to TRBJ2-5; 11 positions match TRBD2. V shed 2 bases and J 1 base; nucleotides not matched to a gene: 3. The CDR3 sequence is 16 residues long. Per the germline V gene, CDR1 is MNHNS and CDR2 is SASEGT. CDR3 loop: CASSELAGGPQETQYF. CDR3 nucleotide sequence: TGTGCCAGCAGTGAATTAGCGGGGGGGCCCCAAGAGACCCAGTACTTC.

CDR3 protein: CAIMTAFNEKLFF. The CDR3 DNA follows: TGTGCCATCATGACAGCATTTAATGAAAAACTGTTTTTT. This sequence joins TRBV28 and TRBJ1-4; perhaps TRBD1 as D (5 bases). The germline V gene encodes CDR1 MDHEN and CDR2 SYDVKM. The CDR3 covers 13 residues. The V end lost 10 bases, the J end lost 4 bases, and 13 bases lay between the germline ends. Supplemented by reference TRBV28 and TRBJ1-4, the full variable domain reads DVKVTQSSRYLVKRTGEKVFLECVQDMDHENMFWYRQDPGLGLRLIYFSYDVKMKEKGDIPEGYSVSREKKERFSLILESASTNQTSMYLCAIMTAFNEKLFFGSGTQLSVL.

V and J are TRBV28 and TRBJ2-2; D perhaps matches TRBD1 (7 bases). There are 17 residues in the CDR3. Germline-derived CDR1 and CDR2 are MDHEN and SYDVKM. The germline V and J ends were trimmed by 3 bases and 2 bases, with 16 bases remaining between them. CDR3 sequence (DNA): TGTGCCAGCAGTTTCAAGGGGGGACAGTTCAACACCGGGGAGCTGTTTTTT. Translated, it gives CASSFKGGQFNTGELFF. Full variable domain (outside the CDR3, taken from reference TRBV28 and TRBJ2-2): DVKVTQSSRYLVKRTGEKVFLECVQDMDHENMFWYRQDPGLGLRLIYFSYDVKMKEKGDIPEGYSVSREKKERFSLILESASTNQTSMYLCASSFKGGQFNTGELFFGEGSRLTVL.

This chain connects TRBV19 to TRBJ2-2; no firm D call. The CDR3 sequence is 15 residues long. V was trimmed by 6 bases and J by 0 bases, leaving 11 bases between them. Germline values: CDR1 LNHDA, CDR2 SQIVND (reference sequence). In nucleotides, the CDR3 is TGTGCCAGTAGATGGAGTATGGCGAACACCGGGGAGCTGTTTTTT. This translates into CASRWSMANTGELFF.

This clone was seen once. CDR3 region: CASSLAYGEAFF. The CDR3 DNA is TGTGCCAGCAGCTTAGCCTACGGTGAAGCTTTCTTT. The chain has TRBV7-6 and TRBJ1-1, with unresolved D. The germline V gene has CDR1 SGHVS and CDR2 FNYEAQ. The V gene lost 0 bases and the J gene lost 7 bases, with 6 bases spanning the gap. The CDR3 spans 12 residues. The full variable domain, with the rest looked up from reference TRBV7-6 and TRBJ1-1, is GAGVSQSPRYKVTKRGQDVALRCDPISGHVSLYWYRQALGQGPEFLTYFNYEAQQDKSGLPNDRFSAERPEGSISTLTIQRTEQRDSAMYRCASSLAYGEAFFGQGTRLTVV.

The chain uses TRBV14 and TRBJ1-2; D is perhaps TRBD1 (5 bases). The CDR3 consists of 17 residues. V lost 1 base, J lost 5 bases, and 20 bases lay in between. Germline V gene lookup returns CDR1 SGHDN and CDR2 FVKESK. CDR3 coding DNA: TGTGCCAGCAGCCAAGTGGACACACACCGCCCAACTTATGGCTACACCTTC. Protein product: CASSQVDTHRPTYGYTF.

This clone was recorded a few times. The CDR3 nucleotides are TGTGCCAGTAGTAGGGCCGGGGGAGAAGCTTTCTTT. Its protein is CASSRAGGEAFF. The rearrangement joins TRBV19 to TRBJ1-1, with a weak D call TRBD1 (5 bases). Germline lookup yields CDR1 LNHDA and CDR2 SQIVND (reference sequence). CDR3 length equals 12 residues. Deletions cut 4 bases from V and 8 bases from J, with 11 bases between.